The source of this T cell receptor beta chain is a study of T cell responses to AZD1222 COVID-19 vaccine. Clones were read by immunoSEQ multiplex PCR, and TCRdb kept only the in-frame ones, dropping some. This sample carries some 200,000 clones, roughly 92% of them seen once, and the ten largest clones take 3.6%. Turning to this clone: Its antigen is unidentified.

General study results and limits: Repertoire sampling occurred only after the peak T cell response.

This clonotype originated in an adult who received the MenACWY meningococcal vaccine as a control. Sequenced material: peripheral blood, taken 28 days after the second dose of the MenACWY control vaccine.

CDR3 amino acids: CASSLGSFGGELFF. CDR3 in DNA: TGTGCCAGCAGCTTAGGTTCATTCGGCGGGGAGCTGTTTTTT. This chain uses TRBV7-2 with TRBJ2-2; no clear D. CDR3 length: 14 amino acids. Germline CDR1 SGHTA, CDR2 FQGNSA. Between the trimmed V and J ends, which lost 1 base and 7 bases, there was a span of 10 bases.